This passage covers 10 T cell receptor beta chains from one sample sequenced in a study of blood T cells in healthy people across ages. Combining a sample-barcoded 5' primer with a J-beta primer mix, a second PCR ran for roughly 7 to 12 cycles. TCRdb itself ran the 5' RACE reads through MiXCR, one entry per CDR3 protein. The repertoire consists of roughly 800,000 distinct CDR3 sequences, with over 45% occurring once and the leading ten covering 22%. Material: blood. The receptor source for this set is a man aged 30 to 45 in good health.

The DNA of the CDR3 is TGTGCCAGCAGTAAACAGGGGGTAGGGCAGTTCTTC. Translated, it gives CASSKQGVGQFF. The chain combines TRBV6-6 with TRBJ2-1; TRBD1 matches at 8 bases. Germline assignment: CDR1 MNHNY and CDR2 SVGAGI (reference sequence). This CDR3 contains 12 residues. Trimming at V came to 5 bases and at J to 12 bases, leaving 6 bases not matched to a gene.

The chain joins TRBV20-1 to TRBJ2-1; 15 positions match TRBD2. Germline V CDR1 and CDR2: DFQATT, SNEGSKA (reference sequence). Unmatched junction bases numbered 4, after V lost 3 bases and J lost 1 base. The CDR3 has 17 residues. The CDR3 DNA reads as TGCAGTGCTAGGGGACTAGCGGGAGGAGGATCCTACAATGAGCAGTTCTTC. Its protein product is CSARGLAGGGSYNEQFF.

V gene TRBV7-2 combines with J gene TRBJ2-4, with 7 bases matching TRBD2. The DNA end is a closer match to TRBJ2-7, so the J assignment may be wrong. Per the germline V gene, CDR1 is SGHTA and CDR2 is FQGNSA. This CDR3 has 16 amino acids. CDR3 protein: CASSLEGGGNSYEQYF. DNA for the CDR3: TGTGCCAGCAGCTTAGAGGGCGGGGGTAATTCCTACGAGCAGTACTTC.

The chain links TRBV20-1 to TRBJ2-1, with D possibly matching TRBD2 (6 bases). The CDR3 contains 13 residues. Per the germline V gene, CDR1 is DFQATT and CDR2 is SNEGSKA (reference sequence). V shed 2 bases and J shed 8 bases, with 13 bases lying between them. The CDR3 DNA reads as TGCAGTGCTAGAAGTGCGGGGTTCGATGAGCAGTTCTTC. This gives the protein CSARSAGFDEQFF.

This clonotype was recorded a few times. CDR3 in DNA: TGTGCCAGCAGCAAGAACGGGGGCGACGAGCAGTACTTC. Its protein product is CASSKNGGDEQYF. V is TRBV7-9 and J is TRBJ2-7; D is perhaps TRBD1 or TRBD2 (6 bases each). The CDR3 sequence is 13 residues long. Deletions cut 5 bases from V and 5 bases from J, with 13 bases between. CDR1 is SEHNR and CDR2 is FQNEAQ in the germline V gene (reference sequence).

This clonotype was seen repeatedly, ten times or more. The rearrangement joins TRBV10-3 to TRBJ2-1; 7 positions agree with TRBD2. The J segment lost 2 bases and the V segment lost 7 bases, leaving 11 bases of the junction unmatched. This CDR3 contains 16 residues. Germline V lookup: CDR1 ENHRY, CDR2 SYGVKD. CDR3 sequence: CAIMRGASGTYNEQFF. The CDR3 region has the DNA TGTGCCATCATGAGGGGCGCTAGCGGAACCTACAATGAGCAGTTCTTC.

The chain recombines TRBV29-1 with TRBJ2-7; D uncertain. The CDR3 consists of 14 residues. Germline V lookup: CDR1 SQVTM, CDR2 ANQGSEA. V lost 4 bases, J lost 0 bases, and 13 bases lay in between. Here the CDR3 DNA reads TGCAGCGTTGTTGTGAAGGGAACCTCCTACGAGCAGTACTTC. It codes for CSVVVKGTSYEQYF.

CDR3 bases: TGTGCCAGCAGTTACTCCGTTGTAGGGACAGGGTACTACGAGCAGTACTTC. Protein product: CASSYSVVGTGYYEQYF. This chain links TRBV6-5 with TRBJ2-7, with 9 bases fitting TRBD1. CDR1 and CDR2 (germline): MNHEY, SVGAGI. The CDR3 is made up of 17 amino acids. The ends lost 0 bases at V and 3 bases at J; junction bases unmatched: 9.

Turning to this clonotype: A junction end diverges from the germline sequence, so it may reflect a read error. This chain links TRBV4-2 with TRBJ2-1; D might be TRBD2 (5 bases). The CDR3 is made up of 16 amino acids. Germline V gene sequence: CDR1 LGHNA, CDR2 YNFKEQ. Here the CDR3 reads CANSQETVAGYNEQFF. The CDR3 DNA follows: TGTGCCAACAGCCAAGAAACCGTGGCGGGCTACAATGAGCAGTTCTTC.

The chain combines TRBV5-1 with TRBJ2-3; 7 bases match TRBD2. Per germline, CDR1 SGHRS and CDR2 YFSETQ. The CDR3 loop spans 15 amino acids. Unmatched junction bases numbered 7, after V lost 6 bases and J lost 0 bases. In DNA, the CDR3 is TGCGCCAGCAACCTAGCGGCAACTAGCACAGATACGCAGTATTTT. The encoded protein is CASNLAATSTDTQYF.